This T cell receptor beta chain was recovered during a study of pediatric ulcerative colitis. In this sample, this clone turned up a few times. Antigen specificity is unknown. Blood was drawn at the time of colonoscopy. Data came from immunoSEQ multiplex PCR; TCRdb stores just in-frame clones and leaves some out. The sample shows over 35,000 clones, over 65% of them seen only once. The CDR3 sequence is 13 residues long. V lost 6 bases, J lost 4 bases, and 3 bases stayed unmatched. Germline V lookup: CDR1 SNHLY, CDR2 FYNNEI. Study-level findings and limits: Compared with controls, ulcerative colitis showed greater blood-rectum clone sharing.

Sequencing used blood. The source is a girl aged 5-17 years with moderate ulcerative colitis. V usage is TRBV2 and J usage is TRBJ1-2, with 9 bases aligning to TRBD1. The CDR3 nucleotides read TGTGCCAGCAGGAGGACAGGGGTCTATGGCTACACCTTC. This gives the protein CASRRTGVYGYTF.